The 21 T cell receptor beta chains reported below all come from one sample, sequenced in a study of T cells after yellow fever vaccination. Using its own MiXCR run on the 5' RACE reads, TCRdb lists one record per CDR3 protein. Of 200,000 to 250,000 distinct CDR3 sequences in the sample, around 3.1% were seen once. Specimen: CD4+ T cells sorted from PBMCs, collected 10 days after the yellow fever booster vaccination. Receptors were obtained from a man younger than 30 who received the YFV17D yellow fever vaccine.

This clonotype appeared a few times. The V call is TRBV12-3 or TRBV12-4, the J call TRBJ1-1, with a possible D match to TRBD1 (5 bases). Deletions cut 3 bases from V and 3 bases from J, with 8 bases between. The CDR3 is 13 residues long. The CDR3 protein is CASSFREYTEAFF. In DNA, the CDR3 is TGTGCCAGCAGTTTCAGGGAGTACACTGAAGCTTTCTTT.

V usage is TRBV20-1 and J usage is TRBJ2-6; D not resolved. CDR3 length: 15 residues. Trimming took off 0 bases at V and 4 bases at J, with 10 bases between the two ends. Germline CDR1 is DFQATT and CDR2 is SNEGSKA (reference sequence). CDR3 nucleotide sequence: TGCAGTGCTAGAGATTCAAAGATGGGGGCCAACGTCCTGACTTTC. It translates to CSARDSKMGANVLTF.

Ten or more counts support this clonotype. The gene calls are TRBV5-1 and TRBJ2-5; no clear D. The CDR3 loop spans 16 amino acids. V lost 4 bases, J lost 2 bases, and 18 bases lay in between. Germline loops: CDR1 SGHRS, CDR2 YFSETQ. This CDR3 reads CASSPNPIGSQETQYF. CDR3 in DNA: TGCGCCAGCAGCCCGAATCCGATTGGCAGTCAAGAGACCCAGTACTTC.

This clonotype was counted a few times. This chain uses TRBV12-3 or TRBV12-4 with TRBJ2-5; no clear D gene. CDR3 length: 12 residues. V lost 5 bases to trimming and J lost 7 bases, with 11 bases between them. The CDR3 sequence: CASSPGLRTQYF. The CDR3 DNA follows: TGTGCCAGCAGTCCGGGCCTGAGGACCCAGTACTTC.

This clonotype was counted a few times. The genes are TRBV20-1 and TRBJ1-4, with D possibly being TRBD1 (5 bases). The CDR3 sequence is 12 residues long. Germline assignment: CDR1 DFQATT and CDR2 SNEGSKA (reference sequence). CDR3 residues: CSARDLSEKLFF. The CDR3 nucleotides read TGCAGCGCACGGGACCTTTCTGAAAAACTGTTTTTT.

The table lists this clonotype with many counts. V usage is TRBV4-3 and J usage is TRBJ2-3; 9 bases agree with TRBD2. Germline assignment: CDR1 LGHNA and CDR2 YSLEER. V shed 0 bases, J shed 5 bases, and the junction held 6 bases outside the gene matches. The CDR3 contains 16 residues. The CDR3 nucleotides are TGCGCCAGCAGCCAAGAGGAAGCGGGGGGTTTAGATACGCAGTATTTT. Its protein is CASSQEEAGGLDTQYF.

V usage is TRBV15 and J usage is TRBJ2-7; D gene uncertain. Germline lookup yields CDR1 LNHNV and CDR2 YYDKDF (reference sequence). Trimming removed 0 bases from V and 3 bases from J, with 6 bases in between. The CDR3 is 13 residues long. The CDR3 region has the DNA TGTGCCACCAGCAGAGATTTGAGCTACGAGCAGTACTTC. Protein sequence: CATSRDLSYEQYF.

This clonotype was detected many times. V and J are TRBV4-3 and TRBJ2-3, with D possibly matching TRBD1 (7 bases). V was shortened by 1 base and J by 9 bases, with 17 bases between the two germline ends. CDR1 LGHNA and CDR2 YSLEER come from the germline V gene. The CDR3 runs 15 residues. DNA of the CDR3: TGCGCCAGCAGCCAAGCGGGGCAGGGGGGTCTAACGCAGTATTTT. Translation gives CASSQAGQGGLTQYF.

This clonotype has at least ten counts. The rearrangement uses TRBV15 and TRBJ1-4; D remains unclear. Trimming left V 0 bases short and J 7 bases short, with 9 bases between. The CDR3 runs 14 residues. CDR1 and CDR2 from the germline V gene are LNHNV and YYDKDF (reference sequence). The CDR3: CATSRDSIGEKLFF. For the CDR3, the DNA is TGTGCCACCAGCAGAGATTCCATCGGTGAAAAACTGTTTTTT.

This clonotype came up many times. The gene calls are TRBV7-2 and TRBJ1-2; no firm D call. Trimming left V 2 bases short and J 3 bases short, with 7 bases between. The germline CDR1 and CDR2 sequences are SGHTA and FQGNSA. The CDR3 contains 13 residues. CDR3 amino acids: CASSLSGDYGYTF. CDR3 sequence (DNA): TGTGCCAGCAGCTTATCCGGAGACTATGGCTACACCTTC.

This clonotype was detected many times. In nucleotides, the CDR3 is TGTGCCAGCAGGCCTACAGGGGGGGACATTCAGTACTTC. This encodes CASRPTGGDIQYF. This chain connects TRBV6-5 to TRBJ2-4; maybe TRBD1 (8 bases). Trimming left V 6 bases short and J 8 bases short, with 14 bases between. CDR3 length equals 13 residues. From germline, CDR1 is MNHEY and CDR2 SVGAGI.

This chain's CDR3 is CASSLAQGAITGANVLTF. As DNA, the CDR3 is TGCGCCAGCAGCTTGGCCCAGGGGGCGATAACTGGGGCCAACGTCCTGACTTTC. The V gene is TRBV5-1, the J gene TRBJ2-6; TRBD1 matches at 8 bases. Trimming removed 0 bases from V and 2 bases from J; junction bases left unmatched: 7. There are 18 residues in the CDR3. Germline CDR1 and CDR2: SGHRS and YFSETQ.

This clonotype was counted at least ten times. The chain is built from TRBV19 and TRBJ2-3; D is tentatively TRBD1 or TRBD2 (5 bases each). The CDR3 runs 13 residues. Germline V CDR1 and CDR2: LNHDA, SQIVND (reference sequence). The germline V and J ends were trimmed by 9 bases and 1 base, with 11 bases remaining between them. The CDR3 nucleotides read TGTGCCAGCCAACGGGACGGCACAGATACGCAGTATTTT. This translates into CASQRDGTDTQYF.

This clonotype was detected a few times. This sequence joins TRBV10-3 and TRBJ2-1; 10 positions match TRBD1. From germline, CDR1 is ENHRY and CDR2 SYGVKD. V shed 9 bases, J shed 5 bases, and the junction held 4 bases outside the gene matches. There are 13 residues in the CDR3. The CDR3 sequence is CAMGQGINNEQFF. CDR3 coding DNA: TGTGCCATGGGACAGGGGATCAACAATGAGCAGTTCTTC.

This clonotype showed up many times. The CDR3 is CASSLAPRTVEQYF. In nucleotides, the CDR3 is TGCGCCAGCAGCTTGGCGCCCAGGACGGTTGAGCAGTACTTC. The chain has TRBV5-1 and TRBJ2-7; no clear D. V was shortened by 0 bases and J by 7 bases, with 14 bases between the two germline ends. The CDR3 consists of 14 residues. Germline CDR1 and CDR2: SGHRS and YFSETQ. Complete variable domain (other parts from reference TRBV5-1 and TRBJ2-7): KAGVTQTPRYLIKTRGQQVTLSCSPISGHRSVSWYQQTPGQGLQFLFEYFSETQRNKGNFPGRFSGRQFSNSRSEMNVSTLELGDSALYLCASSLAPRTVEQYFGPGTRLTVT.

This clonotype has at least ten counts. This chain links TRBV12-3 or TRBV12-4 with TRBJ2-7; D is unresolved. V lost 3 bases to trimming and J lost 3 bases, with 24 bases between them. This CDR3 is 18 amino acids long. The CDR3: CASSFGIVWADGNYEQYF. CDR3 DNA sequence: TGTGCCAGCAGTTTTGGAATAGTGTGGGCAGATGGAAACTACGAGCAGTACTTC.

This clonotype was detected many times. J is TRBJ2-5 and V is TRBV20-1, with D perhaps matching TRBD1 (5 bases). The CDR3 is 14 amino acids. The ends were cut back, 2 bases at V and 5 bases at J, with 15 bases in the middle. The germline V gene encodes CDR1 DFQATT and CDR2 SNEGSKA (reference sequence). CDR3 sequence: CSARWGRQGETQYF. CDR3 coding DNA: TGCAGTGCTAGATGGGGCCGGCAAGGGGAGACCCAGTACTTC.

This chain links TRBV24-1 with TRBJ2-3; tentative D call: TRBD1 (6 bases). CDR3 length equals 13 residues. Germline V gene sequence: CDR1 KGHDR, CDR2 SFDVKD. V was trimmed by 5 bases and J by 4 bases, leaving 9 bases between them. The CDR3 bases are TGTGCCACCAGTGGCAGGGGTGCAGATACGCAGTATTTT. Translated, it gives CATSGRGADTQYF.

This clonotype appeared a few times. The chain couples TRBV2 to TRBJ2-7; 9 bases align to TRBD2. Germline CDR1 SNHLY, CDR2 FYNNEI. The CDR3 sequence is 14 residues long. The V gene end was trimmed by 6 bases and the J gene end by 4 bases; junction bases not matched to a gene: 7. The CDR3 DNA follows: TGTGCCAGCAGGGTGACTAGCGGATCATACGAGCAGTACGTC. This encodes CASRVTSGSYEQYV.

This clonotype was observed many times. J is TRBJ2-1 and V is TRBV15, with a weak D call TRBD2 (6 bases). V gave up 0 bases and J gave up 1 base, with 7 bases separating them. The CDR3 covers 15 residues. Germline V gives CDR1 LNHNV, CDR2 YYDKDF (reference sequence). DNA for the CDR3: TGTGCCACCAGCAGAGATGGGAGGTCCTACAATGAGCAGTTCTTC. It translates to CATSRDGRSYNEQFF.

This clonotype was seen at least ten times. The chain has TRBV5-1 and TRBJ2-3; 12 bases line up with TRBD2. The trim removed 4 bases at V and 3 bases at J, leaving 6 bases unmatched. Germline assignment: CDR1 SGHRS and CDR2 YFSETQ. This CDR3 has 16 amino acids. The CDR3 loop is CASSKRLAGATDTQYF. In DNA, the CDR3 is TGCGCCAGCAGCAAACGACTAGCGGGGGCTACAGATACGCAGTATTTT.